This TCR beta chain was sequenced for a study of cytotoxic CD8 clonotypes in ibrutinib-treated CLL. Study at large: Average yields of approximately 230,000 productive templates and 100,000 or so productive rearrangements characterized the samples.

Deletions cut 7 bases from V and 8 bases from J, with 20 bases between. This CDR3 is 15 amino acids long. CDR1 MNHEY and CDR2 SVGAGI come from the germline V gene. This clone was recorded once. Antigen unknown. Sequencing used immunoSEQ multiplex PCR; TCRdb keeps in-frame clones, though not all of them. The sample yields about 130,000 clones, roughly 83% seen once. Study observations and caveats: Clonality rose at ibrutinib response and fell back toward baseline at progression.

The V gene is TRBV6-5, the J gene TRBJ1-4, with a weak D call TRBD1 (5 bases). Sequenced here: PBMCs, sampled after 12 months of ibrutinib treatment. The clonotype originates from a human donor with chronic lymphocytic leukemia. The DNA for the CDR3 is TGTGCCAGCACCGAACGGGGGAGGGTTGGGGAAAAACTGTTTTTT. Its translation is CASTERGRVGEKLFF.